A selection of T cell receptor beta chains follows, all from one sample in a study of molecular identifiers for immune sequencing clone quantification. TCRdb analysed the PCR reads with MiXCR anew, one entry per CDR3 protein. This sample has about 320,000 distinct CDR3 sequences; roughly a quarter occur once, and the top ten carry 0.65% to 0.75%. Sequenced: naive CD8+ T cells from blood, with Jurkat cell RNA spiked in. The receptor source for this set is a human donor in good health. Some libraries in this study had Jurkat cell RNA spiked in. Both conserved end residues are part of each CDR3. A D gene is named only where the DNA matches it firmly. Expanded clones are given a class, and other clones once, few, many or no size at all.

v_gene: TRBV7-2
abundance: many
d_gene: NA
j_gene: TRBJ1-1
CDR3nt: TGTGCCAGCAGCTTCGGACACCGACCTGAAGCTTTCTTT
CDR3aa: CASSFGHRPEAFF

v_gene: TRBV7-2
abundance: many
d_gene: NA
j_gene: TRBJ1-4
CDR3nt: TGTGCCAGCAGCTTAGGTTTGGGTTGGTGGGAAAAACTGTTTTTT
CDR3aa: CASSLGLGWWEKLFF

v_gene: TRBV5-3
abundance: NA
d_gene: NA
j_gene: TRBJ2-7
CDR3nt: TGTGCCGGCAGCCTCAAGGGATACTACGAGCAGTACTTC
CDR3aa: CAGSLKGYYEQYF

v_gene: TRBV7-9
abundance: NA
d_gene: TRBD1
j_gene: TRBJ2-6
CDR3nt: TGTGCCAGCAGCGGGACAGTGGAACGTACCTCTGGGGCCAACGTCCTGACTTTC
CDR3aa: CASSGTVERTSGANVLTF

v_gene: TRBV28
abundance: few
d_gene: TRBD2
j_gene: TRBJ2-3
CDR3nt: TGTGCCAGCAGTGAGCTGGGGGAGCGGGAGGAGACCAGCACAGATACGCAGTATTTT
CDR3aa: CASSELGEREETSTDTQYF

v_gene: TRBV4-2
abundance: few
d_gene: TRBD1
j_gene: TRBJ1-2
CDR3nt: TGTGCCAGCAGCCAAGGACAGGGCGATGGCTACACCTTC
CDR3aa: CASSQGQGDGYTF

v_gene: TRBV4-1
abundance: few
d_gene: NA
j_gene: TRBJ2-7
CDR3nt: TGCGCCAGCAGCCATCTTCTTCAGGCCCCGGGGGCGCGCTACGAGCAGTACTTC
CDR3aa: CASSHLLQAPGARYEQYF

v_gene: TRBV5-6
abundance: many
d_gene: TRBD1
j_gene: TRBJ2-7
CDR3nt: TGTGCCAGCAGCCAAGACAGGGGTGAGCAGTACTTC
CDR3aa: CASSQDRGEQYF

v_gene: TRBV5-4
abundance: few
d_gene: NA
j_gene: TRBJ2-3
CDR3nt: TGTGCCAGCAGCTTGCGTTTAGCGAGCACAGATACGCAGTATTTT
CDR3aa: CASSLRLASTDTQYF

v_gene: TRBV29-1
abundance: many
d_gene: TRBD2
j_gene: TRBJ2-3
CDR3nt: TGCAGCGTTGAAGATCTAGCGGGGGGCCAGCCGCAGTATTTT
CDR3aa: CSVEDLAGGQPQYF

v_gene: TRBV29-1
abundance: many
d_gene: TRBD1
j_gene: TRBJ1-1
CDR3nt: TGCAGCGTGACCGACAGGGCGACTGAAGCTTTCTTT
CDR3aa: CSVTDRATEAFF

v_gene: TRBV20-1
abundance: NA
d_gene: TRBD2
j_gene: TRBJ2-1
CDR3nt: TGCAGTGCTGAGACTAGCGGGAGTATCCCCTACAATGAGCAGTTCTTC
CDR3aa: CSAETSGSIPYNEQFF

v_gene: TRBV9
abundance: NA
d_gene: NA
j_gene: TRBJ1-1
CDR3nt: TGTGCCAGCAGCGTCAACCCTGGGACAAGGAACACTGAAGCTTTCTTT
CDR3aa: CASSVNPGTRNTEAFF

v_gene: TRBV27
abundance: many
d_gene: NA
j_gene: TRBJ1-2
CDR3nt: TGTGCCAGCAGTTTAAGAGGGCAGGGGAGCCATGGCTACACCTTC
CDR3aa: CASSLRGQGSHGYTF

v_gene: TRBV5-5
abundance: many
d_gene: NA
j_gene: TRBJ1-6
CDR3nt: TGTGCCAGCAGCTTGGGCCCGGGGGGACCCCTCCACTTT
CDR3aa: CASSLGPGGPLHF

v_gene: TRBV7-9
abundance: many
d_gene: NA
j_gene: TRBJ1-5
CDR3nt: TGTGCCAGCAGCTTAGGTGTCGGCGAAGCAGGGAATCAGCCCCAGCATTTT
CDR3aa: CASSLGVGEAGNQPQHF

v_gene: TRBV10-3
abundance: NA
d_gene: NA
j_gene: TRBJ2-7
CDR3nt: TGTGCCATCAGTGACTCGTTGGGATCTTACGAGCAGTACTTC
CDR3aa: CAISDSLGSYEQYF

v_gene: TRBV12-3/TRBV12-4
abundance: few
d_gene: TRBD2
j_gene: TRBJ2-5
CDR3nt: TGTGCCAGCAGTCCCCGACTAGCGGGAGAGACCCAGTACTTC
CDR3aa: CASSPRLAGETQYF

v_gene: TRBV28
abundance: many
d_gene: TRBD1
j_gene: TRBJ1-4
CDR3nt: TGTGCCAGCATTACATCCACAGGGGCCGGAAAACTGTTTTTT
CDR3aa: CASITSTGAGKLFF

v_gene: TRBV9
abundance: many
d_gene: NA
j_gene: TRBJ2-3
CDR3nt: TGTGCCAGCAGCGTAGAATGGGAGGTTGCCACAGATACGCAGTATTTT
CDR3aa: CASSVEWEVATDTQYF

v_gene: TRBV12-3/TRBV12-4
abundance: many
d_gene: TRBD1
j_gene: TRBJ1-5
CDR3nt: TGTGCCAGCAGAGACAGGGGGCCGGGGCCCCAGCATTTT
CDR3aa: CASRDRGPGPQHF

v_gene: TRBV19
abundance: NA
d_gene: TRBD1
j_gene: TRBJ1-1
CDR3nt: TGTGCCAGTACCAGGGGGATCACTGAAGCTTTCTTT
CDR3aa: CASTRGITEAFF

v_gene: TRBV14
abundance: few
d_gene: NA
j_gene: TRBJ1-1
CDR3nt: TGTGCCAGCAGCCAAGATCAGGTAAACTTGGGCGTCACTGAAGCTTTCTTT
CDR3aa: CASSQDQVNLGVTEAFF

v_gene: TRBV21-1
abundance: NA
d_gene: NA
j_gene: TRBJ2-5
CDR3nt: TGTGCCAGCAGCAAAGTTGAGCGGGAGCACAATCTCCAAGAGACCCAGTACTTC
CDR3aa: CASSKVEREHNLQETQYF

v_gene: TRBV5-4
abundance: few
d_gene: TRBD1
j_gene: TRBJ1-4
CDR3nt: TGTGCCATCTCATACAGGGGTTTTGAAAAACTGTTTTTT
CDR3aa: CAISYRGFEKLFF

v_gene: TRBV5-8
abundance: few
d_gene: NA
j_gene: TRBJ2-1
CDR3nt: TGTGCCAGCAGCGAAGACAGGCCGCCTTACAATGAGCAGTTCTTC
CDR3aa: CASSEDRPPYNEQFF

v_gene: TRBV6-2/TRBV6-3
abundance: few
d_gene: NA
j_gene: TRBJ2-7
CDR3nt: TGTGCCAGCAATCCCAGTTCAAGGGTGTACTACGAGCAGTACTTC
CDR3aa: CASNPSSRVYYEQYF

v_gene: TRBV12-5
abundance: many
d_gene: NA
j_gene: TRBJ1-1
CDR3nt: TGTGCTAGTGGTTTAGGGGGGGAGGTCGGGCAGCGGGAAGCTTTCTTT
CDR3aa: CASGLGGEVGQREAFF

v_gene: TRBV7-9
abundance: many
d_gene: NA
j_gene: TRBJ2-5
CDR3nt: TGTGCCAGCAGCCAAGACAGGAGCCAAGAGACCCAGTACTTC
CDR3aa: CASSQDRSQETQYF

v_gene: TRBV4-2
abundance: NA
d_gene: TRBD2
j_gene: TRBJ2-3
CDR3nt: TGTGCCAGCAGCCAAGTTGCGGGGGGGATGACAGATACGCAGTATTTT
CDR3aa: CASSQVAGGMTDTQYF

v_gene: TRBV12-3/TRBV12-4
abundance: NA
d_gene: NA
j_gene: TRBJ1-2
CDR3nt: TGTGCCAGCAGTCCCACGATGGGTGGCTACACCTTC
CDR3aa: CASSPTMGGYTF

v_gene: TRBV19
abundance: few
d_gene: TRBD2
j_gene: TRBJ2-3
CDR3nt: TGTGCCAGTAGGGGGGGGAGCGCAGATACGCAGTATTTT
CDR3aa: CASRGGSADTQYF

v_gene: TRBV11-2
abundance: NA
d_gene: NA
j_gene: TRBJ2-1
CDR3nt: TGTGCCAGCAGCCCAAGGGCGGGCGGCTCCTACAATGAGCAGTTCTTC
CDR3aa: CASSPRAGGSYNEQFF

v_gene: TRBV4-2
abundance: NA
d_gene: NA
j_gene: TRBJ2-3
CDR3nt: TGTGCCAGCAGCCAAGAAAGCGGTTCGACAGATACGCAGTATTTT
CDR3aa: CASSQESGSTDTQYF

v_gene: TRBV28
abundance: few
d_gene: NA
j_gene: TRBJ1-2
CDR3nt: TGTGCCAGCAGTTTTTTGTGGTCCCGCACCGGGACGAGGGGCTACACCTTC
CDR3aa: CASSFLWSRTGTRGYTF

v_gene: TRBV27
abundance: few
d_gene: TRBD1
j_gene: TRBJ1-6
CDR3nt: TGTGCCAGCAGTTTAACAGGGGTAAATTCACCCCTCCACTTT
CDR3aa: CASSLTGVNSPLHF

v_gene: TRBV12-3/TRBV12-4
abundance: few
d_gene: NA
j_gene: TRBJ1-6
CDR3nt: TGTGCCAGCAGTCCAGGGACTTTTAATTCACCCCTCCACTTT
CDR3aa: CASSPGTFNSPLHF

v_gene: TRBV28
abundance: few
d_gene: NA
j_gene: TRBJ2-7
CDR3nt: TGTGCCAGCACTCTAGTCCCTACGGAGGAGCAGTACTTC
CDR3aa: CASTLVPTEEQYF

v_gene: TRBV7-9
abundance: many
d_gene: NA
j_gene: TRBJ1-1
CDR3nt: TGTGCCAGCAGCTTAGTCTCAGGAAGAGACGGTGAAGCTTTCTTT
CDR3aa: CASSLVSGRDGEAFF

v_gene: TRBV5-8
abundance: once
d_gene: NA
j_gene: TRBJ2-2
CDR3nt: TGTGCCAGCGGCTCCCCCGACAGTAACACCGGGGAGCTGTTTTTT
CDR3aa: CASGSPDSNTGELFF

v_gene: TRBV27
abundance: few
d_gene: NA
j_gene: TRBJ1-5
CDR3nt: TGTGCCAGCAGTTTACGGTCAGTGGCAGGTCAGCCCCAGCATTTT
CDR3aa: CASSLRSVAGQPQHF

v_gene: TRBV7-9
abundance: few
d_gene: NA
j_gene: TRBJ2-7
CDR3nt: TGTGCCAGCAGCTCAGTCGCCTACGAGCAGTACTTC
CDR3aa: CASSSVAYEQYF

v_gene: TRBV4-3
abundance: NA
d_gene: TRBD1
j_gene: TRBJ1-2
CDR3nt: TGCGCCAGCAGCCAAGATGGCAGGGGGCACGGAGGGAGCTATGGCTACACCTTC
CDR3aa: CASSQDGRGHGGSYGYTF

v_gene: TRBV14
abundance: NA
d_gene: NA
j_gene: TRBJ1-1
CDR3nt: TGTGCCAGCAACCAAGATGCAGGTCCATTATTGAACACTGAAGCTTTCTTT
CDR3aa: CASNQDAGPLLNTEAFF

v_gene: TRBV25-1
abundance: once
d_gene: TRBD2
j_gene: TRBJ2-2
CDR3nt: TGTGCCAGCAGCTCCTGGGGGGGACCGAACACCGCGGAGCTGAATTTT
CDR3aa: CASSSWGGPNTAELNF

v_gene: TRBV6-2/TRBV6-3
abundance: NA
d_gene: NA
j_gene: TRBJ1-1
CDR3nt: TGTGCCAGCAGTTCATACACTGAAGCTTTCTTT
CDR3aa: CASSSYTEAFF

v_gene: TRBV20-1
abundance: many
d_gene: NA
j_gene: TRBJ2-7
CDR3nt: TGCAGTGCCATTAGCGTCGCCTACGAGCAGTACTTC
CDR3aa: CSAISVAYEQYF

v_gene: TRBV7-9
abundance: NA
d_gene: TRBD1
j_gene: TRBJ1-1
CDR3nt: TGTGCCAGCAGCTCCGGGACAGGGCATTTTGGCACTGAAGCTTTCTTT
CDR3aa: CASSSGTGHFGTEAFF

v_gene: TRBV4-3
abundance: NA
d_gene: TRBD1
j_gene: TRBJ2-3
CDR3nt: TGCGCCAGCAGACAAGACAGGGCTAGCACAGATACGCAGTATTTT
CDR3aa: CASRQDRASTDTQYF

v_gene: TRBV7-8
abundance: many
d_gene: NA
j_gene: TRBJ2-1
CDR3nt: TGTGCCAGCAGTCTAACAGGGTATTTTACCTCCTACAATGAGCAGTTCTTC
CDR3aa: CASSLTGYFTSYNEQFF

v_gene: TRBV11-3
abundance: few
d_gene: NA
j_gene: TRBJ2-1
CDR3nt: TGTGCCAGCAGCTTAGATCTGTCAACTCACAATGAGCAGTTCTTC
CDR3aa: CASSLDLSTHNEQFF

v_gene: TRBV5-1
abundance: many
d_gene: NA
j_gene: TRBJ1-6
CDR3nt: TGCGCCAGCAGCTTCGGACAAGATAATTCACCCCTCCACTTT
CDR3aa: CASSFGQDNSPLHF